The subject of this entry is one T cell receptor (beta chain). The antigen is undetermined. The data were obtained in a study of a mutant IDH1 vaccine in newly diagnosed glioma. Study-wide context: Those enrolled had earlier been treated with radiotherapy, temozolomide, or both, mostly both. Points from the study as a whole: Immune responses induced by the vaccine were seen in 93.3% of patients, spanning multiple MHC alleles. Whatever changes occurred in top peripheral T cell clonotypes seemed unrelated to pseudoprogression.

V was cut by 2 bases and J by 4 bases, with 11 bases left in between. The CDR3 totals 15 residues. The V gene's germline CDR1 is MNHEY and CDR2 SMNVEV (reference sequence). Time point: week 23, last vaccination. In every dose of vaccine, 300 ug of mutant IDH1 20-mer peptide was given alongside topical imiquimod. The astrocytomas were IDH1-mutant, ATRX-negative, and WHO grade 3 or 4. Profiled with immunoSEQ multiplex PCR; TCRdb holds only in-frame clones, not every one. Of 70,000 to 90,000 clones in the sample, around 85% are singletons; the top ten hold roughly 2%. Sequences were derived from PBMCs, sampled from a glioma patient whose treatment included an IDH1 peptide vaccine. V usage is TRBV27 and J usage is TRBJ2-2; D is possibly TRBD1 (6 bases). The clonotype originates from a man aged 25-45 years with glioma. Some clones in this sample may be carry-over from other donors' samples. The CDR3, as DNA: TGTGCCAGCAGTTTAAGTTGGGGGCTCACCGGGGAGCTGTTTTTT. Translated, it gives CASSLSWGLTGELFF.